This TCR beta chain was obtained from a study of T cell responses to AZD1222 COVID-19 vaccine. This clone was found once. The antigen remains undetermined. Study conclusions and caveats: Spike regions recognized by vaccine-associated CD4 TCRs spanned the protein, led by 160-218 and 743-854. The repertoires were collected only after the peak T cell response.

Clones were sequenced by immunoSEQ multiplex PCR, and TCRdb holds only the in-frame ones, with some missing. This sample has around 83,000 clones, with roughly 94% found just once. Trimming removed 1 base from V and 5 bases from J, with 12 bases in between. This CDR3 region has 14 residues. Germline CDR1 and CDR2: SGHRS and YFSETQ. The receptor was derived from an adult in good health. The material sequenced was peripheral blood, taken on day 0 of AZD1222 vaccination. The V gene is TRBV5-1, the J gene TRBJ2-5, with D perhaps TRBD2 (5 bases). In DNA form, the CDR3 reads TGCGCCAGCAGCTTGTTAGGGAGTGGGGAGACCCAGTACTTC. It translates to CASSLLGSGETQYF.